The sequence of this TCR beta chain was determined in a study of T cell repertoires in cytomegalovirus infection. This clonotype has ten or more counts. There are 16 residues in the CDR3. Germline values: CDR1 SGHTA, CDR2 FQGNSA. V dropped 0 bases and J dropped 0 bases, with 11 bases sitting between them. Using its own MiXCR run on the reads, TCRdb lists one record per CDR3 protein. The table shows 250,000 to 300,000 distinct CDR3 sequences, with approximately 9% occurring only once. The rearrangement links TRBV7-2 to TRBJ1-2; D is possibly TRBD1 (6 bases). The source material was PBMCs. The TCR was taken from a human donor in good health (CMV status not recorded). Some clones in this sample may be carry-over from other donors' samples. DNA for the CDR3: TGTGCCAGCAGCTTAGCCCCAACAGGGACTAACTATGGCTACACCTTC. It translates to CASSLAPTGTNYGYTF.